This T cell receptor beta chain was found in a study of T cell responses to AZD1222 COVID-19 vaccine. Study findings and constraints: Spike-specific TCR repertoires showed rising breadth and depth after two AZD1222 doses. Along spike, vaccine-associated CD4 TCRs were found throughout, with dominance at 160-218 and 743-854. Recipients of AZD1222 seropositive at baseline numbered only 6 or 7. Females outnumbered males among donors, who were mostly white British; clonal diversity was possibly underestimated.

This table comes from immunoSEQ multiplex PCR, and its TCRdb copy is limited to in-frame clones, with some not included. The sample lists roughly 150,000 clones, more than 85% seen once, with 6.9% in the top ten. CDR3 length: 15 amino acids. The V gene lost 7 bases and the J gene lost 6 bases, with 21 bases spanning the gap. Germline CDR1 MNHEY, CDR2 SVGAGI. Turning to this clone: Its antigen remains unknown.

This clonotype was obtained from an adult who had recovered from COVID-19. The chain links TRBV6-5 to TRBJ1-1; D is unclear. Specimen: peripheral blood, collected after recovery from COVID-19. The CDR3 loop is CASTRGGYGSPEAFF. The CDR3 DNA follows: TGTGCCAGCACAAGAGGAGGGTATGGGAGTCCTGAAGCTTTCTTT.